The 21 T cell receptor beta chains below come from one sample, sequenced in a study of immune evolution from preneoplasia to lung adenocarcinoma. The repertoire was sequenced with immunoSEQ multiplex PCR; TCRdb's copy has only in-frame clones and lacks some. The sample consists of fewer than 12,000 clones, roughly 82% of them appearing once. Sample: FFPE minimally invasive lung adenocarcinoma tissue. The receptors derive from a person between 70 and 80 years old with lung adenocarcinoma.

This clone came up a few times. The J gene is TRBJ2-4, the V gene TRBV5-1; 11 bases align to TRBD1. The CDR3 is 13 amino acids. V lost 5 bases and J lost 8; bases outside the gene matches: 3. Germline lookup yields CDR1 SGHRS and CDR2 YFSETQ. The CDR3 DNA follows: TGCGCCAGCAGTGCGGGACAGGGGGACATTCAGTACTTC. It is translated as CASSAGQGDIQYF.

The V and J genes are TRBV10-2 and TRBJ1-2; TRBD1 aligns across 10 bases. Losses at the gene ends were 2 bases for V and 8 bases for J; bases not matched to a gene: 8. Germline values: CDR1 WSHSY, CDR2 SAAADI. The CDR3 spans 15 residues. CDR3 sequence (DNA): TGCGCCAGCAGTGAGACCGGACAGGGGGAGGAAGGCTACACCTTC. Translating gives CASSETGQGEEGYTF.

V gene TRBV27 combines with J gene TRBJ1-4, with 7 bases fitting TRBD1. The junction had 6 bases not matched to a gene; V was cut back by 6 bases and J by 8 bases. The CDR3 consists of 13 residues. Looked up from germline, CDR1 is MNHEY and CDR2 is SMNVEV (reference sequence). The CDR3 sequence is CASRRQGGEKLFF. Written as DNA, the CDR3 is TGTGCCAGCAGACGACAGGGAGGGGAAAAACTGTTTTTT. The full variable domain, rest sourced from reference TRBV27 and TRBJ1-4, is EAQVTQNPRYLITVTGKKLTVTCSQNMNHEYMSWYRQDPGLGLRQIYYSMNVEVTDKGDVPEGYKVSRKEKRNFPLILESPSPNQTSLYFCASRRQGGEKLFFGSGTQLSVL.

The chain couples TRBV5-1 to TRBJ1-1; D ambiguous. The CDR3 totals 13 residues. Germline CDR1 and CDR2: SGHRS and YFSETQ. V gave up 1 base and J gave up 1 base, with 5 bases separating them. This chain's CDR3 is CASSLQENTEAFF. The CDR3 region has the DNA TGCGCCAGCAGCTTGCAGGAGAACACTGAAGCTTTCTTT.

J is TRBJ2-7 and V is TRBV7-9; possibly TRBD2 for D (6 bases). CDR1 is SEHNR, CDR2 FQNEAQ, per germline (reference sequence). This CDR3 has 13 amino acids. V was clipped by 3 bases and J by 3 bases, with 9 bases between them. This chain's CDR3 is CASSLFGGYEQYF. CDR3 DNA: TGTGCCAGCAGCTTGTTCGGGGGCTACGAGCAGTACTTC. The full variable domain, completed using reference TRBV7-9 and TRBJ2-7, is DTGVSQNPRHKITKRGQNVTFRCDPISEHNRLYWYRQTLGQGPEFLTYFQNEAQLEKSRLLSDRFSAERPKGSFSTLEIQRTEQGDSAMYLCASSLFGGYEQYFGPGTRLTVT.

A single count supports this clone. The V call is TRBV10-3, the J call TRBJ1-1; tentatively, D is TRBD1 (6 bases). In germline, CDR1 is ENHRY, CDR2 SYGVKD. The CDR3 length is 15 residues. Trimming took off 4 bases at V and 1 base at J, with 13 bases between the two ends. The CDR3 bases are TGTGCCATCAGTGTCCTTGGAGGGGGGAACACTGAAGCTTTCTTT. Amino acids: CAISVLGGGNTEAFF.

This clone was recorded a few times. The chain carries TRBV11-3 and TRBJ2-7, with D tentatively TRBD1 or TRBD2 (5 bases each). Germline CDR1 and CDR2: SGHNT and YENEEA. V dropped 2 bases and J dropped 2 bases, with 13 bases sitting between them. The CDR3 is 15 residues long. The CDR3 region has the DNA TGTGCCAGCAGCTTAATCCGGGGCCCTACCTACGAGCAGTACTTC. It is translated as CASSLIRGPTYEQYF.

Written as DNA, the CDR3 is TGTGCCAGCAGTTCCCCGGGGCCCACCGGGGAGCTGTTTTTT. Amino acids: CASSSPGPTGELFF. The chain joins TRBV28 to TRBJ2-2; D may match TRBD1 or TRBD2 (5 bases each). The CDR3 consists of 14 residues. The V gene lost 4 bases and the J gene lost 4 bases, with 10 bases spanning the gap. CDR1 and CDR2 (germline): MDHEN, SYDVKM.

This sequence joins TRBV6-4 and TRBJ2-1, with 12 bases matching TRBD2. Germline CDR1 reads MRHNA; CDR2 reads SNTAGT. V lost 6 bases to trimming and J lost 4 bases; unmatched junction nucleotides: 4. The CDR3 extends over 15 amino acids. This CDR3 is CASSGTSGGYNEQFF. The CDR3 bases are TGTGCCAGCAGCGGTACTAGCGGGGGGTACAATGAGCAGTTCTTC.

The chain uses TRBV28 and TRBJ2-1; possibly TRBD2 for D (6 bases). This CDR3 is built from 14 residues. V lost 8 bases and J 4 bases, leaving 15 bases between the germline ends. The germline V gene encodes CDR1 MDHEN and CDR2 SYDVKM. CDR3 in DNA: TGTGCCAGCGTAGGGGCGGGATATTACAATGAGCAGTTCTTC. Translating it yields CASVGAGYYNEQFF.

This clone was seen once. The chain couples TRBV5-1 to TRBJ2-5; no reliable D call. The V end lost 4 bases, the J end lost 5 bases, and 9 bases lay between the germline ends. The V gene's germline CDR1 is SGHRS and CDR2 YFSETQ. The CDR3 length is 12 residues. This CDR3 is CASSPDGETQYF. In nucleotides, the CDR3 is TGCGCCAGCAGCCCGGACGGGGAGACCCAGTACTTC.

In this sample, this clone turned up a few times. The chain combines TRBV5-1 with TRBJ2-4; D not certain. Germline assignment: CDR1 SGHRS and CDR2 YFSETQ. This CDR3 comprises 13 residues. V was pared by 5 bases and J by 0 bases, with 6 bases between. CDR3 sequence (DNA): TGCGCCAGCAGATCTCTAGCCAAAAACATTCAGTACTTC. Translation gives CASRSLAKNIQYF.

This sequence joins TRBV7-8 and TRBJ2-5, with D perhaps assigned TRBD1 or TRBD2 (5 bases each). This CDR3 spans 13 amino acids. V lost 6 bases and J lost 1, with 9 bases in between. Germline-derived CDR1 and CDR2 are SGHVS and FQNEAQ. The CDR3 DNA is TGTGCCAGCAGGAGAGGGGCCCAAGAGACCCAGTACTTC. This codes for CASRRGAQETQYF. Full variable domain (missing parts from reference TRBV7-8 and TRBJ2-5): GAGVSQSPRYKVAKRGQDVALRCDPISGHVSLFWYQQALGQGPEFLTYFQNEAQLDKSGLPSDRFFAERPEGSVSTLKIQRTQQEDSAVYLCASRRGAQETQYFGPGTRLLVL.

Concerning this clone itself: Lacking the conserved final phenylalanine or tryptophan, this CDR3 likely reflects a read error. The chain joins TRBV18 to TRBJ2-7, with D maybe TRBD2 (5 bases). The germline CDR1 and CDR2 sequences are KGHSH and LQKENI. This CDR3 comprises 15 residues. The V end was cut by 0 bases, the J end by 7 bases, with 16 bases between. CDR3 protein: CASSPPSGEMGEQYS. The DNA for the CDR3 is TGTGCCAGCTCACCACCATCCGGGGAGATGGGTGAGCAGTACTCC.

The J gene is TRBJ1-3, the V gene TRBV7-9; 7 nucleotides align to TRBD1. The J segment lost 4 bases and the V segment lost 0 bases, leaving 3 bases of the junction unmatched. There are 15 residues in the CDR3. Germline CDR1 SEHNR, CDR2 FQNEAQ (reference sequence). CDR3 sequence reads: CASSLAGQIGNTIYF. CDR3 sequence (DNA): TGTGCCAGCAGCTTAGCGGGACAGATCGGAAACACCATATATTTT.

This clone was picked up a small number of times. The chain recombines TRBV27 with TRBJ2-7; 7 nucleotides agree with TRBD1. This CDR3 spans 13 amino acids. The germline V gene has CDR1 MNHEY and CDR2 SMNVEV (reference sequence). V shed 5 bases and J 7 bases; nucleotides not matched to a gene: 8. CDR3 residues: CASSPHDRDEQYF. DNA for the CDR3: TGTGCCAGCAGTCCACACGACAGGGATGAGCAGTACTTC.

This clone occurred a few times. The chain uses TRBV5-4 and TRBJ1-2; the D is unclear. CDR3 length: 13 amino acids. Germline V gene sequence: CDR1 SGHNT, CDR2 YYREEE (reference sequence). Trimming took 1 base from V and 4 from J, leaving 8 bases between them. The CDR3 DNA sequence: TGTGCCAGCAGCTTGCAGAATCTCTATGGCTACACCTTC. Translating it yields CASSLQNLYGYTF.

V usage is TRBV7-8 and J usage is TRBJ2-4; D may be TRBD1 (6 bases). Between the trimmed V and J ends, which lost 2 bases and 7 bases, there was a span of 9 bases. CDR3 size: 13 residues. CDR1 and CDR2 (germline): SGHVS, FQNEAQ. CDR3 residues: CASSLNQGNIQYF. CDR3 sequence (DNA): TGTGCCAGCAGCTTAAACCAGGGGAACATTCAGTACTTC.

The V call is TRBV7-3, the J call TRBJ2-5; the match to TRBD2 covers 9 bases. Per germline, CDR1 SGHTA and CDR2 FQGTGA. The J segment lost 2 bases and the V segment lost 1 base, leaving 5 bases of the junction unmatched. CDR3 length: 16 amino acids. As DNA, the CDR3 is TGTGCCAGCAGCTTAAATGCGGGAGGGGATCAAGAGACCCAGTACTTC. It specifies CASSLNAGGDQETQYF.

The rearrangement links TRBV29-1 to TRBJ2-3, with D perhaps matching TRBD2 (5 bases). The CDR3 length is 11 residues. Germline V gene lookup returns CDR1 SQVTM and CDR2 ANQGSEA. The ends were cut back, 4 bases at V and 4 bases at J, with 6 bases in the middle. The CDR3 is CSVGGSDTQYF. The CDR3 coding sequence is TGCAGCGTTGGCGGGTCAGATACGCAGTATTTT.

Only a few counts were recorded for this clone. The chain is built from TRBV23-1 and TRBJ2-7; D remains ambiguous. TRBV23-1 is classed as an ORF, of uncertain function. The V end lost 0 bases, the J end lost 4 bases, and 13 bases lay between the germline ends. The CDR3 has 15 amino acids. CDR3 DNA: TGCGCCAGCAGTCAATCACTGCAACTGGGGTACGAGCAGTACTTC. It encodes CASSQSLQLGYEQYF.